Listed below are T cell receptor beta chains from one sample, sequenced in a study of cytomegalovirus exposure and HLA in healthy donors. Data came from immunoSEQ multiplex PCR; TCRdb stores just in-frame clones and leaves some out. The table has over 150,000 clones, approximately 80% seen once. The sequenced material came from PBMCs. The receptors stem from a woman aged 40 to 50 in good health and CMV-seropositive. CDR3s include the opening cysteine and the closing phenylalanine or tryptophan. A D gene is named only where the DNA matches it firmly. Clone size is given for some rows only: seen once, a few or many times, or a class if the clone is expanded.

TRBJ2-7,TRBV7-6,NA,NA,CASSLVEGASYEQYF,TGTGCCAGCAGCTTAGTGGAGGGGGCCAGCTACGAGCAGTACTTC
TRBJ2-5,TRBV7-2,NA,once,CASSLVVNQETQYF,TGTGCCAGCAGCTTAGTTGTCAACCAAGAGACCCAGTACTTC
TRBJ2-3,TRBV5-4,NA,NA,CASSLDRRSADTQYF,TGTGCCAGCAGCTTGGACAGGAGAAGCGCAGATACGCAGTATTTT
TRBJ1-1,TRBV19,TRBD1,once,CASSTQGARNTEAFF,TGTGCCAGTAGTACCCAGGGGGCAAGAAACACTGAAGCTTTCTTT
TRBJ2-7,TRBV6-1,TRBD2,few,CASSEGSGKENTTSGRAKFYEQYF,TGTGCCAGCAGTGAAGGGAGTGGGAAGGAGAATACTACTAGCGGGAGGGCGAAATTTTACGAGCAGTACTTC
TRBJ2-1,TRBV5-1,NA,few,CASSLAAGQNNEQFF,TGCGCCAGCAGCTTGGCCGCCGGACAAAACAATGAGCAGTTCTTC
TRBJ2-7,TRBV6-1,NA,NA,CASSGGGLLVNEQYF,TGTGCCAGCAGTGGGGGAGGCCTTCTAGTGAACGAGCAGTACTTC
TRBJ2-2,TRBV11-3,NA,few,CASSFRLGTFSNTGELFF,TGTGCCAGCAGCTTCCGCCTAGGCACTTTTTCGAACACCGGGGAGCTGTTTTTT
TRBJ2-7,TRBV30,TRBD2,NA,CAWSVTSGPSYEQYF,TGTGCCTGGAGTGTCACTAGCGGGCCCTCCTACGAGCAGTACTTC
TRBJ2-5,TRBV4-2,TRBD2,NA,CASSTREGYVETQYF,TGTGCCAGCAGCACCCGGGAGGGATACGTGGAGACCCAGTACTTC
TRBJ1-1,TRBV28,NA,NA,CASSPHSPPEAFF,TGTGCCAGCAGTCCCCACTCCCCCCCTGAAGCTTTCTTT
TRBJ2-5,TRBV7-3,TRBD1,NA,CASSLMAGGSGETQYF,TGTGCCAGCAGCTTAATGGCAGGGGGCTCGGGAGAGACCCAGTACTTC
TRBJ1-2,TRBV27,TRBD1,NA,CASSRDRGYGYTF,TGTGCCAGCAGTCGGGACAGGGGATATGGCTACACCTTC
TRBJ1-2,TRBV6-1,TRBD1,NA,CASSEVWTGVMNYGYTF,TGCGCCAGCAGTGAAGTGTGGACAGGGGTAATGAACTATGGCTACACCTTC
TRBJ2-1,TRBV11-3,TRBD2,NA,CASSAQSGRAAQFF,TGTGCCAGCAGCGCCCAAAGCGGGAGGGCTGCTCAGTTCTTC
TRBJ2-6,TRBV28,NA,once,CASSLVLQGSGANVLTF,TGTGCCAGCAGTTTAGTCTTACAGGGCTCTGGGGCCAACGTCCTGACTTTC
TRBJ2-7,TRBV4-1,TRBD2,NA,CASSQVSSGLARSYEQYF,TGCGCCAGCAGCCAAGTGAGTTCCGGACTAGCGAGGTCCTACGAGCAGTACTTC
TRBJ2-2,TRBV5-5,TRBD1,few,CASSLHVGQGRTGELFF,TGTGCCAGCAGCCTTCATGTGGGACAGGGGCGAACCGGGGAGCTGTTTTTT
TRBJ2-2,TRBV25-1,NA,NA,CASNRYTGELFF,TGTGCCAGCAACAGGTACACCGGGGAGCTGTTTTTT
TRBJ1-1,TRBV25-1,NA,few,CASIGRRITEAFF,TGTGCCAGCATTGGGAGGCGGATTACTGAAGCTTTCTTT
TRBJ2-1,TRBV5-1,NA,NA,CASSLRDSNGVDEQFF,TGCGCCAGCAGCTTGCGGGACTCAAACGGGGTTGATGAGCAGTTCTTC
TRBJ1-3,TRBV5-1,NA,few,CASSTGDGSSGNTIYF,TGCGCCAGCAGCACCGGTGACGGGAGCTCTGGAAACACCATATATTTT
TRBJ1-1,TRBV2,NA,NA,CASSEAWQGSAFF,TGTGCCAGCAGTGAAGCTTGGCAGGGGTCGGCTTTCTTT